This T cell receptor (beta chain) was captured in a study of early T cells in non-severe SARS-CoV-2 infection. About the study: Whole-blood bulk RNA, unsorted, was sequenced, and chains were unpaired.

Attachment of unique molecular identifiers was made to individual cDNA molecules. TCRdb analysed the 5' RACE reads with MiXCR anew, one entry per CDR3 protein. The table includes roughly 61,000 distinct CDR3 sequences, roughly a tenth detected once. This clonotype was counted a few times. Germline CDR1 is SGHNT and CDR2 is YENEEA. The V gene lost 7 bases and the J gene lost 0 bases, with 10 bases spanning the gap. CDR3 length equals 14 residues. The genes are TRBV11-3 and TRBJ1-5, with D unclear. The sequencing sample was made of whole blood. The sequence was collected from an adult who was a healthcare worker with PCR-confirmed SARS-CoV-2 infection or an uninfected control (not recorded which). This chain's CDR3 is CASILQYSNQPQHF. The CDR3 region has the DNA TGTGCCAGCATCCTACAGTATAGCAATCAGCCCCAGCATTTT.